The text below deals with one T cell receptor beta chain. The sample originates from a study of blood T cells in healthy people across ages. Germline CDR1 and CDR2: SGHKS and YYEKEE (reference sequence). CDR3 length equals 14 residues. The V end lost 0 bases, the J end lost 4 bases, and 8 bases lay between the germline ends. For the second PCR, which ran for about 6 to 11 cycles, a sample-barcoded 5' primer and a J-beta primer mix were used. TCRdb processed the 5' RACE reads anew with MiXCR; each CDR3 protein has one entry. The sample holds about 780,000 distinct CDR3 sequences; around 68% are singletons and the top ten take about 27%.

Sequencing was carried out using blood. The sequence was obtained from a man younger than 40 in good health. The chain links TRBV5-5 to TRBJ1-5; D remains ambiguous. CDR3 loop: CASSLGQTNQPQHF. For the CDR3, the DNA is TGTGCCAGCAGCTTGGGGCAGACTAATCAGCCCCAGCATTTT.